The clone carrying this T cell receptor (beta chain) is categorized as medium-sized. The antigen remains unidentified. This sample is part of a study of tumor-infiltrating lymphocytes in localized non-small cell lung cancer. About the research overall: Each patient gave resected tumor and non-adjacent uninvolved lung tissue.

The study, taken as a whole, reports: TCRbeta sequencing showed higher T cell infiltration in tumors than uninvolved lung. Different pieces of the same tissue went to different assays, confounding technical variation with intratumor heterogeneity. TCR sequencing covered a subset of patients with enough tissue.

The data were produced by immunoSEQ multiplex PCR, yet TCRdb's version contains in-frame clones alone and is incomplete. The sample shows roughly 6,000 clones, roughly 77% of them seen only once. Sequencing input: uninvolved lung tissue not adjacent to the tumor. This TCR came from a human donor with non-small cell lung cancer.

DNA for the CDR3: TGTGCCAGCAGTGACTCAGGGGGCAATTCACCCCTCCACTTT. This encodes CASSDSGGNSPLHF. The chain employs TRBV6-4 and TRBJ1-6; 7 nucleotides agree with TRBD1. The J segment lost 7 bases and the V segment lost 0 bases, leaving 0 bases of the junction unmatched. The CDR3 has 14 amino acids. In germline, CDR1 is MRHNA, CDR2 SNTAGT.